These 6 T cell receptor beta chains came from one sample sequenced in a study of T cells after yellow fever vaccination (dated by TCRdb to the late 2010s). The treatment or condition label for this specimen denotes: live attenuated yellow fever vaccine strain. Libraries were prepared through 5' RACE. The sequencing machine was an Illumina NovaSeq 6000. Starting from the raw public reads, TCRdb applied fastp trimming at Q25, assembled clones with MiXCR and retained in-frame beta chains. Each CDR3 protein appears once, grouped with its most common genes and DNA. The sample profile shows nearly 300,000 distinct CDR3 sequences; around 10% of them were found once. The top ten hold 3% to 3.5% of the sample. Sequenced material: CD4+ T cells sorted from PBMCs, taken 5 days after the yellow fever booster vaccination. All receptors come from a man between 18 and 35 years old who received the YFV17D yellow fever vaccine.

This clonotype has ten or more counts. The chain couples TRBV7-3 to TRBJ2-1, with a possible D match to TRBD2 (5 bases). The CDR3 runs to 13 residues. Deletions cut 5 bases from V and 9 bases from J, with 14 bases between. Germline V CDR1 and CDR2: SGHTA, FQGTGA. Here the CDR3 reads CASSIESRGEQFF. CDR3 DNA: TGTGCCAGCAGCATAGAGTCTCGGGGTGAGCAGTTCTTC.

This clonotype was seen repeatedly, ten times or more. The chain joins TRBV5-1 to TRBJ2-7; TRBD1 matches 7 bases. CDR3 length: 14 amino acids. Germline V gene lookup returns CDR1 SGHRS and CDR2 YFSETQ. Unmatched junction bases numbered 5, after V lost 4 bases and J lost 1 base. The CDR3 is CASSAGDSSYEQYF. The CDR3 coding sequence is TGCGCCAGCAGCGCAGGGGACAGTTCCTACGAGCAGTACTTC. Filled out from reference TRBV5-1 and TRBJ2-7, the complete variable domain reads KAGVTQTPRYLIKTRGQQVTLSCSPISGHRSVSWYQQTPGQGLQFLFEYFSETQRNKGNFPGRFSGRQFSNSRSEMNVSTLELGDSALYLCASSAGDSSYEQYFGPGTRLTVT.

This clonotype occurred many times. The chain uses TRBV6-5 and TRBJ1-2; D is possibly TRBD1 (5 bases). The V end was cut by 7 bases, the J end by 0 bases, with 12 bases between. Germline V CDR1 and CDR2: MNHEY, SVGAGI. The length of the CDR3 is 14 residues. The CDR3 is CASTQTEANYGYTF. CDR3 coding DNA: TGTGCCAGCACCCAGACAGAGGCTAACTATGGCTACACCTTC.

The DNA of the CDR3 is TGTGCCAGCAGCGACCACGGGACTGACATTCAGTACTTC. Translated: CASSDHGTDIQYF. The genes are TRBV9 and TRBJ2-4; possibly TRBD2 for D (6 bases). The CDR3 loop spans 13 amino acids. Trimming stripped 3 bases from V and 8 bases from J, with 12 bases between. Germline values: CDR1 SGDLS, CDR2 YYNGEE.

This clonotype was seen only a few times. This chain uses TRBV4-2 with TRBJ1-6; D is possibly TRBD1 (6 bases). CDR1 is LGHNA and CDR2 is YNFKEQ in the germline V gene. The CDR3 is 15 amino acids. Trimming removed 0 bases at V and 8 bases at J, with 11 bases between. CDR3 in amino acids: CASSQDPGEDSPLHF. In DNA, the CDR3 is TGTGCCAGCAGCCAAGACCCAGGGGAGGATTCACCCCTCCACTTT.

This clonotype was counted at least ten times. The V and J genes are TRBV10-2 and TRBJ2-3; 8 nucleotides match TRBD2. The CDR3 spans 15 residues. From germline, CDR1 is WSHSY and CDR2 SAAADI. The ends lost 2 bases at V and 2 bases at J; junction bases unmatched: 3. In DNA, the CDR3 is TGCGCCAGCAGTGAGGCTAGCGGGTTCACAGATACGCAGTATTTT. Its translation is CASSEASGFTDTQYF.